The present T cell receptor beta chain was sequenced within a study of T-cell reconstitution after alpha-beta-depleted transplantation in children (TCRdb year 2016). Some background on the complete study: The study quantitatively tracked T-cell immune reconstitution after TCRalphabeta/CD19-depleted allogeneic hematopoietic cell transplantation in children using TCR repertoire profiling. Results the study describes overall, beyond this receptor: The apparently early recovery of alphabetaT-cell counts about two months after transplant reportedly depended on only several hundred rapidly expanded clones that came from non-depleted graft cells. Hyperexpanded clone frequencies declined over subsequent months; after one year, T-cell counts and TCRbeta diversity were mostly attributed to newly produced T cells. In some patients, the high TCRbeta diversity seen at day 60 was put down to recipient T cells and intrathymic progenitors that had survived conditioning.

Libraries were constructed by PCR. This sample was sequenced with an Illumina HiSeq 2500. TCR library preparation used molecular barcoding, with unique molecular identifiers applied to normalize quantification of the TCRbeta repertoire. Clones were called with MiXCR by TCRdb after fastp trimmed the public reads at Q25, and only in-frame beta chains were retained. Here each entry gathers all rows of one CDR3 protein and keeps the most common genes and DNA. The sample has just over 950,000 distinct CDR3 sequences on record, roughly 29% of them singletons. Of the sample, roughly 30% falls within the top ten clones. About this clonotype itself: No cognate antigen has been identified for it. No base quality values were provided; no much bigger clone lies one nucleotide off.

CDR1 and CDR2 are read off the germline V gene (reference sequence) as MNHEY and SMNVEV. The CDR3, from cysteine to phenylalanine, totals 13 residues. Only the CDR3 DNA is retained, 39 bases long and in frame from the first base. V is pruned by 6 bases and J by 6 bases, leaving 5 bases of the junction without a gene match. The label giving this sample's treatment or condition can be read as: allogeneic hematopoietic cell transplantation with graft depleted of TCRalphabeta T cells and CD19 B cells. The children who served as transplant recipients had been given grafts of TCRalphabeta/CD19-depleted allogeneic hematopoietic cells.

The chain employs TRBV27 and TRBJ1-2; 9 bases in the middle match TRBD1. This clonotype originated in a boy less than two years old who had a stem cell transplant for SCID, so the T cells may come from the graft donor. Specimen: PBMCs, mostly from graft donor cells, collected 360 days after TCRalphabeta/CD19-depleted stem cell transplant. The CDR3 reads CASRVRQGDGYTF. The nucleotides are TGTGCCAGCAGGGTGAGACAGGGGGATGGCTACACCTTC.